The 4 T cell receptor beta chains given below trace back to one sample, sequenced in a study of blood T cells in healthy people across ages. Next came a second PCR, run for about 6 to 12 cycles, which used a sample-barcoded 5' primer along with a J-beta primer mix. TCRdb fed the 5' RACE reads into MiXCR, producing one record per CDR3 protein. Among around 500,000 distinct CDR3 sequences listed, 47% were seen once. Sequencing used blood. These receptors originate from a man aged 80 or over in good health.

The chain joins TRBV5-1 to TRBJ2-7, with a tentative D call TRBD1 (6 bases). The V end was cut by 4 bases, the J end by 3 bases, with 20 bases between. CDR1 and CDR2 from the germline V gene are SGHRS and YFSETQ. CDR3 length equals 16 residues. This chain's CDR3 is CASSPTHDRFHYEQYF. DNA of the CDR3: TGCGCCAGCAGCCCCACCCACGACAGGTTCCACTACGAGCAGTACTTC.

The J gene is TRBJ1-4, the V gene TRBV7-2; no firm D call. The CDR3 covers 13 residues. Germline V gene sequence: CDR1 SGHTA, CDR2 FQGNSA. Trimming pared 5 bases from V and 7 bases from J, leaving 11 bases between. CDR3 in amino acids: CASSPNPAEKLFF. CDR3 sequence (DNA): TGTGCCAGCAGCCCGAATCCCGCTGAAAAACTGTTTTTT.

On this clonotype: A much larger clonotype is one base distant, so this may be a read error. The chain couples TRBV6-5 to TRBJ2-1, with D perhaps matching TRBD2 (5 bases). This CDR3 spans 17 amino acids. Germline-derived CDR1 and CDR2 are MNHEY and SVGAGI. Written as DNA, the CDR3 is TGTGCCAGCTGTTACTCACGGCGGGCGGGTTCCTACAATGAGCAGTTCTTC. Amino acid sequence: CASCYSRRAGSYNEQFF.

The chain links TRBV12-3 or TRBV12-4 to TRBJ1-6; D unclear. V was shortened by 7 bases and J by 5 bases, with 9 bases between the two germline ends. The CDR3 is 13 amino acids. The CDR3 spells CASTSRDNSPLHF. The CDR3 DNA follows: TGTGCCAGCACCTCACGAGATAATTCACCCCTCCACTTT.